A selection of T cell receptor beta chains follows, all from one sample in a study of blood T cells in healthy people across ages. MiXCR, run by TCRdb on the 5' RACE reads, gives a single entry per CDR3 protein. Among under 1,000,000 distinct CDR3 sequences listed, about 34% were seen once. The sequencing input was blood. The receptors shown here come from a man younger than 30 in good health. Both conserved end residues are part of each CDR3.

J: TRBJ2-5; V: TRBV7-2; CDR3: CASSARPTETQYF
J: TRBJ2-5; V: TRBV12-3/TRBV12-4; CDR3: CASSLTRAETQYF
J: TRBJ2-7; V: TRBV27; CDR3: CASSLTPGSGEQYF
J: TRBJ2-1; V: TRBV7-2; CDR3: CASSFTSGGAGGQFF
J: TRBJ2-1; V: TRBV7-9; CDR3: CASSKTSGAYNEQFF
J: TRBJ2-3; V: TRBV15; CDR3: CATRGPSGGMDTQYF
J: TRBJ2-7; V: TRBV10-3; CDR3: CAISDSYEQYF
J: TRBJ1-4; V: TRBV27; CDR3: CASSYIPGQGSEKLFF
J: TRBJ2-7; V: TRBV6-2/TRBV6-3; CDR3: CASTIGTSREQYF
J: TRBJ1-6; V: TRBV4-3; CDR3: CASSQLKPTQGRGSPPHF
J: TRBJ1-1; V: TRBV7-9; CDR3: CASSPPGTGRTEAFF
J: TRBJ2-2; V: TRBV4-1; CDR3: CASSQRGQVPTGELFF
J: TRBJ1-1; V: TRBV7-9; CDR3: CASSSMNTEAFF
J: TRBJ1-4; V: TRBV7-2; CDR3: CASSLRGGRATNEKLFF
J: TRBJ2-7; V: TRBV2; CDR3: CASSPGLAGALSYEQYF
J: TRBJ1-5; V: TRBV4-1; CDR3: CASSPDVTGNQPQHF
J: TRBJ2-7; V: TRBV21-1; CDR3: CASISGRGDSYEQYF
J: TRBJ2-5; V: TRBV12-3/TRBV12-4; CDR3: CASTLRQQNEQYF
J: TRBJ1-2; V: TRBV5-5; CDR3: CASSQDSNYGYTF
J: TRBJ2-2; V: TRBV6-5; CDR3: CASRQGLAGELFF
J: TRBJ1-2; V: TRBV4-1; CDR3: CASSQPRPGQNLPGYGYTF
J: TRBJ2-1; V: TRBV6-5; CDR3: CASSYSKGGAYNEQFF
J: TRBJ2-3; V: TRBV6-6; CDR3: CASSYGGGADTQYF
J: TRBJ2-5; V: TRBV27; CDR3: CASSSDRVQETQYF
J: TRBJ2-7; V: TRBV19; CDR3: CASSTFGSSYEQYF
J: TRBJ2-3; V: TRBV19; CDR3: CASSAGNALHTQYF
J: -; V: TRBV12-3/TRBV12-4; CDR3: CASGRGGSSYNEQYF
J: TRBJ2-7; V: TRBV29-1; CDR3: CSAPDRTTYNEQYF
J: TRBJ1-5; V: TRBV6-2/TRBV6-3; CDR3: CASSYSSAGVQPQHF
J: TRBJ1-1; V: TRBV2; CDR3: CASSEAGLGSPARTEAFF
J: TRBJ2-1; V: TRBV9; CDR3: CASSAGYSGVSYNEQFF
J: TRBJ2-5; V: TRBV15; CDR3: CATSRGREETQYF
J: TRBJ2-1; V: TRBV5-1; CDR3: CASSLMLGVGYNEQFF
J: TRBJ2-5; V: TRBV7-2; CDR3: CASSPIRYSETQYF
J: TRBJ1-5; V: TRBV6-5; CDR3: CASSPGFGEWAQHF
J: TRBJ1-1; V: TRBV12-3/TRBV12-4; CDR3: CASKRGGRASNTEAFF
J: TRBJ2-3; V: TRBV6-5; CDR3: CASSGDLSTDTQYF
J: TRBJ2-6; V: TRBV7-9; CDR3: CASSFSESGANVLTF
J: TRBJ1-1; V: TRBV15; CDR3: CATSRRDSQKAFF
J: TRBJ2-1; V: TRBV7-2; CDR3: CASSSDGGGGNEQFF